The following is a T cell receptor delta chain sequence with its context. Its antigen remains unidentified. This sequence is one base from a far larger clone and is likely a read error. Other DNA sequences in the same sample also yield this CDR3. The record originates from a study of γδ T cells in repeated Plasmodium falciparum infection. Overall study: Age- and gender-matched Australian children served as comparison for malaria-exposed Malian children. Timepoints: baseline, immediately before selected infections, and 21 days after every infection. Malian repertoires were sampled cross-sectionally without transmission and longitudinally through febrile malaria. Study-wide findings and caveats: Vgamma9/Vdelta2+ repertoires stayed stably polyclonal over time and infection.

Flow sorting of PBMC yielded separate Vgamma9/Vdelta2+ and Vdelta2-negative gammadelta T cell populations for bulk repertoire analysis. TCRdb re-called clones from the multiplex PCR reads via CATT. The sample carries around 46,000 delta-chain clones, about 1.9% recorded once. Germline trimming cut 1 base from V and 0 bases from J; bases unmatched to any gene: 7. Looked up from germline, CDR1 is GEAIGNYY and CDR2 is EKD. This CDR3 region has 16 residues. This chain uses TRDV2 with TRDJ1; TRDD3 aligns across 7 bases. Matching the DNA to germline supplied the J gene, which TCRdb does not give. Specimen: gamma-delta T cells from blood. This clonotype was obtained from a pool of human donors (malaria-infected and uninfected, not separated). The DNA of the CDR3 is TGTGCCTGTGACACAGTGGGGGACGGGGACACCGATAAACTCATCTTT. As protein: CACDTVGDGDTDKLIF.